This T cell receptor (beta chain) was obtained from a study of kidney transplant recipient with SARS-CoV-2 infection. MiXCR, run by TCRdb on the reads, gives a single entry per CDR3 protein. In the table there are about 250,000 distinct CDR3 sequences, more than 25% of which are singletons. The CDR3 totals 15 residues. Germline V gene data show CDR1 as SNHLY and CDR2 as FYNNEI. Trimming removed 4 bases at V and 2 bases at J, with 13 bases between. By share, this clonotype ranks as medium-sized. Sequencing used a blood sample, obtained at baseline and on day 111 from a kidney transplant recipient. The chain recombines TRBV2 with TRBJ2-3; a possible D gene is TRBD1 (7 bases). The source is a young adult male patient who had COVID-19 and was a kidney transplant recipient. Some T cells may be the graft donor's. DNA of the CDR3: TGTGCCAGCAGTGGCGGGACAGCTTCCACAGATACGCAGTATTTT. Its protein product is CASSGGTASTDTQYF.